This T cell receptor beta chain was found in a study of immune heterogeneity within non-small cell lung tumors. Study-level information: Histology included several squamous cell carcinomas, 10 non-squamous carcinomas and 1 unspecified tumor. Findings and caveats of the study: The study found identical dominant CDR3 beta clonotypes recurring across tumor sites within a patient, alongside site-unique high-frequency clones. Between individual patients, the high-frequency T-cell receptor beta clonotypes largely differed.

Germline assignment: CDR1 SEHNR and CDR2 FQNEAQ (reference sequence). V gave up 1 base and J gave up 4 bases; unmatched junction bases: 2. This CDR3 region has 14 residues. TCR beta CDR3 was amplified by multiplex PCR using 32 V and 13 J primers. TCRdb passed the multiplex PCR reads through MiXCR, listing each CDR3 protein once. The table shows about 2,500 distinct CDR3 sequences, with 51% occurring only once. A note on this clonotype: Its target is unknown.

Genomic DNA from bulk tumor acted as the template, and around 600 ng was loaded per sample. Several biopsies were spaced far apart within each primary tumor and obtained as surgery took place. Before undergoing curative surgery, patients had newly diagnosed non-small cell lung cancer that was untreated. The chain has TRBV7-9 and TRBJ1-1; 8 nucleotides agree with TRBD1. This receptor was identified in a man aged 45-65 years with non-small cell lung cancer. The sequenced sample consisted of lung tumor tissue. The CDR3 sequence is CASSLVQGGTEAFF. Here the CDR3 DNA reads TGTGCCAGCAGCTTAGTACAGGGGGGCACTGAAGCTTTCTTT.